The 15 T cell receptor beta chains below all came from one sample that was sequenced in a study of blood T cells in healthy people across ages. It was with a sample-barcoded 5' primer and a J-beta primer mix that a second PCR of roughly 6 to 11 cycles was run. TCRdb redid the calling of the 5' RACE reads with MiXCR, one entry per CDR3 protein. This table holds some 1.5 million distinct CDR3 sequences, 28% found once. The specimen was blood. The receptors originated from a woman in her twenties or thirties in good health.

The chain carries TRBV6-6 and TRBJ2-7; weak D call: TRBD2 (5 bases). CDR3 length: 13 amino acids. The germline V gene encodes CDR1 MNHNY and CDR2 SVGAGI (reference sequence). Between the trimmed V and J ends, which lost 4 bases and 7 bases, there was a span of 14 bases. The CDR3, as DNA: TGTGCCAGCAGTTCCGGACGGGATGGGGAGCAGTACTTC. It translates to CASSSGRDGEQYF.

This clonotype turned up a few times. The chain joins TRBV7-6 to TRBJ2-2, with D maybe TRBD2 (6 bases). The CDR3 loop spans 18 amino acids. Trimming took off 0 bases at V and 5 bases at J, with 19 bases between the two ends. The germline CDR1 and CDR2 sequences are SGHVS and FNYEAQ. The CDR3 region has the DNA TGTGCCAGCAGCTTAGCGATCTGGGACTCAAGAACTACCGGGGAGCTGTTTTTT. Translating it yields CASSLAIWDSRTTGELFF.

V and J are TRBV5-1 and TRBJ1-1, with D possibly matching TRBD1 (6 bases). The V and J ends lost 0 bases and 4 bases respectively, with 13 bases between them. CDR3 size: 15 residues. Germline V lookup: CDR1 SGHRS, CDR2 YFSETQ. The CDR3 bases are TGCGCCAGCAGCTTGGAGGGGGGCCCGGCCACTGAAGCTTTCTTT. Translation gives CASSLEGGPATEAFF.

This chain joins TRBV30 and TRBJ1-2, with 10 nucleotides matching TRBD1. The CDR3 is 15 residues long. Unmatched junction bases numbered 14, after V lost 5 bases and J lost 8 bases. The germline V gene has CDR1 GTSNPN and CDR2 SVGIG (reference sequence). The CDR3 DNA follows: TGTGCCTGGGGACAGGGGGTAAAGGGCTCTGAAGGCTACACCTTC. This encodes CAWGQGVKGSEGYTF.

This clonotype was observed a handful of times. Here the CDR3 DNA reads TGTGCCAGCAGCTTCGGCGGGACCCCATTTTCTGTGCAGTATTTT. This gives the protein CASSFGGTPFSVQYF. This chain uses TRBV5-5 with TRBJ2-3, with D possibly matching TRBD2 (6 bases). Germline loops: CDR1 SGHKS, CDR2 YYEKEE (reference sequence). The CDR3 is 15 amino acids. V gave up 2 bases and J gave up 11 bases, with 21 bases separating them.

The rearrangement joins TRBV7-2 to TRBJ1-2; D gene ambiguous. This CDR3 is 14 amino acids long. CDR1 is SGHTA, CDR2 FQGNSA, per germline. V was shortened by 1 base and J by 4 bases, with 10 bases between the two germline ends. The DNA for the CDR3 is TGTGCCAGCAGCTTAGGCCAGGTTCTCTATGGCTACACCTTC. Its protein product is CASSLGQVLYGYTF.

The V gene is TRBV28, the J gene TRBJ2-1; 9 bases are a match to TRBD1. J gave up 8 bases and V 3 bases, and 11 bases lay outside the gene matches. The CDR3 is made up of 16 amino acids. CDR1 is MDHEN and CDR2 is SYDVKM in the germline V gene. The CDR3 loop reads CASSLAPGQGGDEQFF. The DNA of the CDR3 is TGTGCCAGCAGTTTGGCCCCGGGACAGGGAGGCGATGAGCAGTTCTTC.

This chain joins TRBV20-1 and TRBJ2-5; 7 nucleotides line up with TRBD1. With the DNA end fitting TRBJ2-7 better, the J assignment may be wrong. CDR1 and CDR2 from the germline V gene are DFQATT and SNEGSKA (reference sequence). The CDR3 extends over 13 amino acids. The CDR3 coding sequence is TGCAGTGCTAGAGCGATCGGACAGGTCGAGCAGTACTTC. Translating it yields CSARAIGQVEQYF.

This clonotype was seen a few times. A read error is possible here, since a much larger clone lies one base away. The CDR3 sequence is CASSWVETQYF. CDR3 nucleotide sequence: TGTGCCAGCAGCTGGGTGGAGACCCAGTACTTC. The chain couples TRBV6-2 or TRBV6-3 to TRBJ2-5, with D uncertain. Per germline, CDR1 MNHEY and CDR2 SVGEGT. The CDR3 length is 11 residues. Trimming removed 6 bases at V and 5 bases at J, with 7 bases between.

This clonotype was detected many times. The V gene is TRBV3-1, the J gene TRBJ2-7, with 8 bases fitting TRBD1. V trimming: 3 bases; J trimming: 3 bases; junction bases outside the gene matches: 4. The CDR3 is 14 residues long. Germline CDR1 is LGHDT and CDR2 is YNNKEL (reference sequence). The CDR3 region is CASSHFTGGYEQYF. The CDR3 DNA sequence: TGTGCCAGCAGCCACTTCACAGGGGGCTACGAGCAGTACTTC.

The chain's CDR3 is CASSTRRDTSYEQYF. The CDR3 DNA follows: TGTGCCAGCAGTACGCGCCGGGACACCTCCTACGAGCAGTACTTC. The V call is TRBV6-6, the J call TRBJ2-7; D may be TRBD1 (6 bases). Trimming left V 5 bases short and J 0 bases short, with 14 bases between. Germline V gene lookup returns CDR1 MNHNY and CDR2 SVGAGI (reference sequence). There are 15 residues in the CDR3.

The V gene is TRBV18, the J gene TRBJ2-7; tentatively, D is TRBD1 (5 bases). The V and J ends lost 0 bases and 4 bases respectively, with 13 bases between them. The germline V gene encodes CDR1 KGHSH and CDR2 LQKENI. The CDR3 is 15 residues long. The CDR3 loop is CASSPPGRQLYEQYF. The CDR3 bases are TGTGCCAGCTCACCACCGGGTCGACAGTTGTACGAGCAGTACTTC.

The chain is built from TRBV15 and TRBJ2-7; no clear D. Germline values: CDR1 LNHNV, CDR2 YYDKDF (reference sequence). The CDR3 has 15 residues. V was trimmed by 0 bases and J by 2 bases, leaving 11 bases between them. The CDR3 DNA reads TGTGCCACCAGCAGAGATTCTGGGGAAACCTACGAGCAGTACTTC. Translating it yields CATSRDSGETYEQYF.

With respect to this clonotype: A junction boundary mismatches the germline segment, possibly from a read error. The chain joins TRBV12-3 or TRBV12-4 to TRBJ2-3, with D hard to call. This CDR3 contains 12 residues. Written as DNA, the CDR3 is TGTGCCGGCAGTTTTGCGCCAGATACGCAGTATTTT. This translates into CAGSFAPDTQYF.

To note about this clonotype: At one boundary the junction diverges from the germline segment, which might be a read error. The CDR3 nucleotides read TGTGTCAGCAGTTTAAGTTTATTGCCTAGCGGGGAAGAGACCCAGTACTTC. Translation gives CVSSLSLLPSGEETQYF. The rearrangement joins TRBV12-3 or TRBV12-4 to TRBJ2-5; the match to TRBD2 covers 9 bases. This CDR3 comprises 17 residues.